This TCR beta chain emerged from a study of tumor-infiltrating lymphocytes in primary liver carcinoma. Both blood RNA, taken from unsorted whole blood, and germline DNA were extracted. From around 0.5 ug total RNA, TCR beta cDNA was generated with a primer in the constant region. Researchers made the TCR beta libraries by running three nested multiplex PCR rounds with slightly modified ARM-PCR. Running 9 to 10 cycles apiece, the first two PCR rounds relied on TRBV1-TRBV30 forward primers together with a C-beta reverse primer. MiXCR, applied by TCRdb to the multiplex PCR reads, yields one record per CDR3 protein. Of fewer than 350,000 distinct CDR3 sequences detected, 65% appear once; the ten largest clones hold approximately 9.4%. This CDR3 contains 14 residues. Germline V gene sequence: CDR1 SQVTM, CDR2 ANQGSEA. Trimming at V came to 5 bases and at J to 5 bases, leaving 8 bases not matched to a gene.

This clonotype was seen ten or more times. The sequence was collected from a man aged 35 to 55 with primary liver carcinoma and hepatitis B virus infection. This sequence joins TRBV29-1 and TRBJ2-3; 9 bases align to TRBD2. Sequencing was performed on peripheral blood. The CDR3 DNA sequence: TGCAGCGTTCCCCTAGCGGGAATTGGAGATACGCAGTATTTT. Its translation: CSVPLAGIGDTQYF.